Sequencing of this T cell receptor (beta chain) was carried out in a study of blood T cell repertoires in COVID-19. Only in-frame clones appear in the TCRdb table, and some are missing; sequencing was by immunoSEQ multiplex PCR. The sample consists of about 120,000 clones, approximately 84% of them appearing once. This clone was recorded once. The germline CDR1 and CDR2 sequences are KGHSY and FQNENV. This CDR3 is 16 amino acids long. Losses at the gene ends were 0 bases for V and 4 bases for J; bases not matched to a gene: 7. The clonotype originates from a man between 65 and 85 years old with acute or convalescent COVID-19. The source material was peripheral blood. The chain links TRBV16 to TRBJ2-7; TRBD1 matches at 9 bases. CDR3 region: CASSQSPGQGGYEQYF. The CDR3 DNA sequence: TGTGCCAGCAGCCAATCGCCGGGACAGGGTGGGTACGAGCAGTACTTC.